This T cell receptor beta chain stems from a study of blood T cell repertoires in COVID-19. About the study: Samples of COVID-19 (acute and convalescent) were obtained from the United States, Italy and Spain. Nucleic acid was either cDNA or gDNA, and it came from T cells, B-cell-depleted T cells, or PBMCs.

In the source study's methods: Amplification from reference gene primers served as the basis for estimated nucleated cell counts. Method: immunoSEQ multiplex PCR; TCRdb's copy keeps in-frame clones and lacks some. V and J calls plus clone size are reproduced from that table; the DNA served to infer D and trimming. Among about 520,000 clones listed, approximately 83% were seen once. Germline V gene lookup returns CDR1 LNHDA and CDR2 SQIVND (reference sequence). CDR3 size: 14 residues. V lost 6 bases and J lost 6; bases outside the gene matches: 11. The receptor was derived from a human donor in a cohort sampled during active COVID-19. Sequencing was carried out using peripheral blood. The chain joins TRBV19 to TRBJ2-7, with 7 nucleotides matching TRBD1. The CDR3 sequence is CASRPTGASGEQYF. The CDR3, as DNA: TGTGCCAGTAGACCAACAGGGGCCTCTGGCGAGCAGTACTTC.